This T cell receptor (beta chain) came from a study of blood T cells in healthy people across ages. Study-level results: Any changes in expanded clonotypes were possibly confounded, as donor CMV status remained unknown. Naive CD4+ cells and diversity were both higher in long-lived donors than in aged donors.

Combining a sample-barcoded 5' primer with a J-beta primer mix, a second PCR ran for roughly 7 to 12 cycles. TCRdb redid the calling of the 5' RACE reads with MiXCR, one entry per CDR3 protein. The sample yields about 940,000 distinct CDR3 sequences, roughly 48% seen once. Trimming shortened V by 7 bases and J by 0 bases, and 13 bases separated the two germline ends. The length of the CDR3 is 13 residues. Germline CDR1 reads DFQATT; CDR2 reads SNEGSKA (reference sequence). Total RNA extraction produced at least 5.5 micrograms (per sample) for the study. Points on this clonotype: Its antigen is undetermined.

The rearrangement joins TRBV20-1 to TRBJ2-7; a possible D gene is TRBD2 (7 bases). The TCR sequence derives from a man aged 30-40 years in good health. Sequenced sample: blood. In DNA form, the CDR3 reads TGCAGTGTAGGGGGGGCCAACTCCTACGAGCAGTACTTC. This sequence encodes CSVGGANSYEQYF.